Listed here is a single T cell receptor (beta chain). The sample comes from a study of cytotoxic CD8 clonotypes in ibrutinib-treated CLL. Looking at the study overall: Of the patients, 10 to 12 were relapsed/refractory, about 16 treatment-naive and about 17 IGHV unmutated. Partial responders 24, complete 2; 12 progressed and around 15 stayed in remission by median roughly 73 months. Response sampling came at median roughly 11 months of treatment, ranging about 6 to 40 months.

Clones were sequenced by immunoSEQ multiplex PCR, and TCRdb holds only the in-frame ones, with some missing. The sample comprises roughly 300,000 clones, roughly four fifths of which are singletons, and about 5.8% rests with the top ten. V lost 7 bases and J lost 0, with 26 bases in between. Germline values: CDR1 SGHKS, CDR2 YYEKEE (reference sequence). This CDR3 has 19 amino acids. The sample consisted of PBMCs, taken at disease progression, from a patient treated with ibrutinib. This clonotype was sampled from a human donor with chronic lymphocytic leukemia. The chain carries TRBV5-5 and TRBJ2-1; TRBD2 is a possible D gene (6 bases). The CDR3 DNA reads TGTGCCAGCTTACCCAAATTGGCGGGAAGCATCCTCTCCTACAATGAGCAGTTCTTC. This gives the protein CASLPKLAGSILSYNEQFF. The full variable domain, with the rest looked up from reference TRBV5-5 and TRBJ2-1, is DAGVTQSPTHLIKTRGQQVTLRCSPISGHKSVSWYQQVLGQGPQFIFQYYEKEERGRGNFPDRFSARQFPNYSSELNVNALLLGDSALYLCASLPKLAGSILSYNEQFFGPGTRLTVL.